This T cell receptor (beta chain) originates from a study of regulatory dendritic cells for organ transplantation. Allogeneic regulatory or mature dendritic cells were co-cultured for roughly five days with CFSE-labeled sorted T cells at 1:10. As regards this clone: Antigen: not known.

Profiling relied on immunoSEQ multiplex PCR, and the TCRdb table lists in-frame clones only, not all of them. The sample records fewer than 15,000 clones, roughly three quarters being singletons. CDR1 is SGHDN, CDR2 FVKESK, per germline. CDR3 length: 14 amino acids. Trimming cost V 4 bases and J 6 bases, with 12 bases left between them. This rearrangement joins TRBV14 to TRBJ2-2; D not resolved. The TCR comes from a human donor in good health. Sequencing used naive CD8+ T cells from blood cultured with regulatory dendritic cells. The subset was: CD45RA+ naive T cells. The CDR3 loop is CASSPNFGSGELFF. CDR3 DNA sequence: TGTGCCAGCAGCCCCAATTTTGGCTCCGGGGAGCTGTTTTTT.